Listed here are 3 T cell receptor beta chains from one sample, sequenced in a study of T-cell memory formation after mild COVID-19. TCRdb passed the 5' RACE reads through MiXCR, listing each CDR3 protein once. The sample contains tens of thousands of distinct CDR3 sequences, 13% of which appear only once. Sequences were obtained from PBMCs or a T cell subset sorted from them (not recorded which). The receptors stem from a man between 18 and 35 years old who had mild COVID-19 (a few samples of this study predate the infection). Cell type and time point are not known.

The V call is TRBV6-2 or TRBV6-3, the J call TRBJ1-5; the D is unclear. Trimming took 2 bases from V and 6 from J, leaving 11 bases between them. This CDR3 has 14 amino acids. CDR1 is MNHEY and CDR2 is SVGEGT in the germline V gene. The CDR3 DNA is TGTGCCAGCAGTTACCGAGGGTCGGGTCAGCCCCAGCATTTT. It yields the protein CASSYRGSGQPQHF.

This sequence joins TRBV9 and TRBJ1-2; no clear D gene. Germline V gene sequence: CDR1 SGDLS, CDR2 YYNGEE. Trimming left V 6 bases short and J 5 bases short, with 5 bases between. The CDR3 loop spans 10 amino acids. The CDR3 DNA follows: TGTGCCAGCACGGGGTATGGCTACACCTTC. Protein: CASTGYGYTF.

This clonotype was observed a handful of times. V usage is TRBV5-1 and J usage is TRBJ1-1; no definite D call. The germline V gene encodes CDR1 SGHRS and CDR2 YFSETQ. This CDR3 is 15 amino acids long. Trimming shortened V by 0 bases and J by 2 bases, and 11 bases separated the two germline ends. The CDR3 spells CASSLAGYSNTEAFF. The CDR3 DNA sequence: TGCGCCAGCAGCTTGGCCGGGTACAGTAACACTGAAGCTTTCTTT.